This paragraph reports one TCR beta chain. The target antigen is unknown. Using a J-beta primer mix together with a sample-barcoded 5' primer, a second PCR was run for about 7 to 12 cycles. Researchers report that a template-switch adaptor with 12 random nucleotides tagged each cDNA molecule. TCRdb called the 5' RACE reads again in MiXCR, with one record for every CDR3 protein. The top ten clones hold 6.7% of a sample with over a million distinct CDR3 sequences, approximately 59% of them seen once. The sample belongs to a study of blood T cells in healthy people across ages. Whole-study findings and limits: Older individuals had lower TCR beta diversity per million T cells (the decline was roughly linear). Among long-lived donors, naive CD4+ cells were more numerous and diversity higher than in aged donors.

The sequenced sample was blood. This clonotype was sampled from a man younger than 30 in good health.

CDR3 sequence reads: CASRVRHLGDYGYTF. DNA for the CDR3: TGTGCCAGTAGGGTAAGACATCTCGGCGACTATGGCTACACCTTC. The J gene is TRBJ1-2, the V gene TRBV2; D not certain. This CDR3 has 15 amino acids. V gave up 9 bases and J gave up 3 bases, with 20 bases separating them. Germline V lookup: CDR1 SNHLY, CDR2 FYNNEI.